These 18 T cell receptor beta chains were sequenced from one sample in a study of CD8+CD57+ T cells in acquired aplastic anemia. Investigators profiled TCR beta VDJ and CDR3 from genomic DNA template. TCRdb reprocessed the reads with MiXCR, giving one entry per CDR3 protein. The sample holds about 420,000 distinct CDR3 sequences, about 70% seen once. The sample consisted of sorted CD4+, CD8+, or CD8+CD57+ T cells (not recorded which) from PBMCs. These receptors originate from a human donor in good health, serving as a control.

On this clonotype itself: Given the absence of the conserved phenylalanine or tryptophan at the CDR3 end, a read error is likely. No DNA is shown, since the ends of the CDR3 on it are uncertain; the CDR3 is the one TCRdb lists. CDR3 region: CASISGRFSYGYTC. The chain carries TRBV19 and TRBJ1-2; the table names TRBD1, a call not compared with the DNA. The CDR3 totals 14 residues, both ends included. The germline V gene encodes CDR1 LNHDA and CDR2 SQIVND (reference sequence).

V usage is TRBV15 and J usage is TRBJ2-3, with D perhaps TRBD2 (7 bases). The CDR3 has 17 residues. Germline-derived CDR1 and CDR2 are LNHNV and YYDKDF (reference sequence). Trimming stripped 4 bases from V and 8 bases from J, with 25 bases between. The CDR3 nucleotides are TGTGCCACCAGCATAGATGTAGGGGGGGGGCTTGGAGGTACGCAGTATTTT. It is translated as CATSIDVGGGLGGTQYF.

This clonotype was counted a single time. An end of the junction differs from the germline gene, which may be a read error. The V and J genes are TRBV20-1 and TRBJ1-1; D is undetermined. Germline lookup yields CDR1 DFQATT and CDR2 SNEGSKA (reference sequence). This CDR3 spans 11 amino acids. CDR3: CSARDHGDAVF. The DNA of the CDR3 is TGCAGCGCTAGAGATCATGGTGATGCCGTCTTT.

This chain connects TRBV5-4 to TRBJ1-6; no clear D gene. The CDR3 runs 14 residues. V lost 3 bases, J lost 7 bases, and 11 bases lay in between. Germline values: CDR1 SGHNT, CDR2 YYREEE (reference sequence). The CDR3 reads CASSSVTKNSPLHF. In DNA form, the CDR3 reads TGTGCCAGCAGCTCGGTGACGAAGAATTCACCCCTCCACTTT. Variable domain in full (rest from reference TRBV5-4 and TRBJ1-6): ETGVTQSPTHLIKTRGQQVTLRCSSQSGHNTVSWYQQALGQGPQFIFQYYREEENGRGNFPPRFSGLQFPNYSSELNVNALELDDSALYLCASSSVTKNSPLHFGNGTRLTVT.

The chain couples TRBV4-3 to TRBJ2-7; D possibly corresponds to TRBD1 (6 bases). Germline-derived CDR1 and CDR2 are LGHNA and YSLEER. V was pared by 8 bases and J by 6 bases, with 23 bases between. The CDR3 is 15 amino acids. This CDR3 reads CASGAARVGAGEQYF. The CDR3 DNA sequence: TGCGCCAGCGGCGCGGCACGCGTGGGGGCCGGCGAGCAGTACTTC.

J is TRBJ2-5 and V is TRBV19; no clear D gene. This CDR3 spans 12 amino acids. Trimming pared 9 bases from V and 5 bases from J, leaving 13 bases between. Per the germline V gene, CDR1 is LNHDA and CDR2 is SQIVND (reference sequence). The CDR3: CASTQPMETQYF. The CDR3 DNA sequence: TGTGCCAGCACCCAGCCAATGGAGACCCAGTACTTC.

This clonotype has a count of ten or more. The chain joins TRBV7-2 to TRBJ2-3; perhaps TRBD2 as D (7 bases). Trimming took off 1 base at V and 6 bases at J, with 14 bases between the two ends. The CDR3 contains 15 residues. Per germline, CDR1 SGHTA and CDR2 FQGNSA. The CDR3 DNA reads TGTGCCAGCAGCTTAGTGTGGGGGGGCCAGGATACGCAGTATTTT. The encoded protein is CASSLVWGGQDTQYF.

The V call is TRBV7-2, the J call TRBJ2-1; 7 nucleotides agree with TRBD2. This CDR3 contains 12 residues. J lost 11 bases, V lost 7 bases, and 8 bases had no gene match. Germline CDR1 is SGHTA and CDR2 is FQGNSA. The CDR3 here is CASIGGGNQQFF. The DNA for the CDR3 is TGTGCCAGCATCGGCGGGGGAAATCAGCAGTTCTTC.

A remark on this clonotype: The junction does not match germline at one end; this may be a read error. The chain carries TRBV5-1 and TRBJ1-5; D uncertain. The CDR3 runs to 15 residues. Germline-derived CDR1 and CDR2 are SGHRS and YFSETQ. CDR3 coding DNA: TGTGCCAGCAGCTTGGCCGCAGAGGCCGATCAGCCCCAGCATTTT. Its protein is CASSLAAEADQPQHF. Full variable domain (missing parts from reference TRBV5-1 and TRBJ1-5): KAGVTQTPRYLIKTRGQQVTLSCSPISGHRSVSWYQQTPGQGLQFLFEYFSETQRNKGNFPGRFSGRQFSNSRSEMNVSTLELGDSALYLCASSLAAEADQPQHFGDGTRLSIL.

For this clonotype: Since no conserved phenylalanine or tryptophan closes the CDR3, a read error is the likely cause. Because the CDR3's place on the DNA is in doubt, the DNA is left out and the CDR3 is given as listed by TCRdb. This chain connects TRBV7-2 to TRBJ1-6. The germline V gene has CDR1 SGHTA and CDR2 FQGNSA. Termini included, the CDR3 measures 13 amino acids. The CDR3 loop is CASSLGAETQYFG.

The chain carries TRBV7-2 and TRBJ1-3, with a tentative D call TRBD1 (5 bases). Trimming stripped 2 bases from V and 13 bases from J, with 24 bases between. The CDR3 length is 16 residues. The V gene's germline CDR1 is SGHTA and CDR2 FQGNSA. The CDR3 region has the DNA TGTGCCAGCAGCTTACGGGCGAGGGGCGTGGGTACGCAGATATATTTT. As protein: CASSLRARGVGTQIYF.

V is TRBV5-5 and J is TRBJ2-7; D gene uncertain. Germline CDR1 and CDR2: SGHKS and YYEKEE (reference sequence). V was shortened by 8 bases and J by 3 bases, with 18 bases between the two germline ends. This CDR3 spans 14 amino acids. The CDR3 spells CASSKEGSSYEQYF. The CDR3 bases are TGTGCCAGTAGCAAGGAAGGCAGCAGCTACGAGCAGTACTTC.

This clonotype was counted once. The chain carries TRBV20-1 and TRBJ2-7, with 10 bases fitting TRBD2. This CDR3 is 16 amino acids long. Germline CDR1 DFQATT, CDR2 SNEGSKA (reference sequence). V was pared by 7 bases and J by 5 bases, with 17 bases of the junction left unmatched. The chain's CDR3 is CSVALAGGTAYDEQYF. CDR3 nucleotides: TGCAGTGTCGCCTTAGCGGGGGGCACGGCTTACGACGAGCAGTACTTC.

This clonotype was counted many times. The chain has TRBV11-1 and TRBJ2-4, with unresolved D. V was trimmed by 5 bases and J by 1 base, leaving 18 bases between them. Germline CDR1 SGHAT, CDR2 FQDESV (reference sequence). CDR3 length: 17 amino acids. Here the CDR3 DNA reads TGTGCCAGCAGCCCCGCTTTTGAGCGTAGGGCCAAAAACATTCAGTACTTC. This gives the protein CASSPAFERRAKNIQYF.

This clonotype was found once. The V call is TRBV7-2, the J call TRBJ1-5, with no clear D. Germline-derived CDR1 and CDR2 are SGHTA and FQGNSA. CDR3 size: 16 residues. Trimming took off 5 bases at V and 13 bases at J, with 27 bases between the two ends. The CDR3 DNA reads TGTGCCAGCAGCCTTCGACGCGGCCGCAGCCAGCCCCAGCAGCATTTT. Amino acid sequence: CASSLRRGRSQPQQHF.

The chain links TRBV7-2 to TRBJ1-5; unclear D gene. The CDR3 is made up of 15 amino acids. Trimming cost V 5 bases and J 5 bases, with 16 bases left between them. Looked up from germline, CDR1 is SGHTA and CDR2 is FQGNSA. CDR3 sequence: CASSQGGSGDQPQHF. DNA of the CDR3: TGTGCCAGCAGCCAAGGAGGTAGCGGGGATCAGCCCCAGCATTTT.

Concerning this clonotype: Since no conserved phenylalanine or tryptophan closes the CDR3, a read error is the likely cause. This chain's CDR3 is CASSLATETQYQ. CDR3 nucleotides: TGCGCCAGCAGCTTGGCCACTGAGACGCAGTACCAG. The V call is TRBV7-9, the J call TRBJ2-5; D is undetermined. The CDR3 runs to 12 residues. Germline V CDR1 and CDR2: SEHNR, FQNEAQ (reference sequence).

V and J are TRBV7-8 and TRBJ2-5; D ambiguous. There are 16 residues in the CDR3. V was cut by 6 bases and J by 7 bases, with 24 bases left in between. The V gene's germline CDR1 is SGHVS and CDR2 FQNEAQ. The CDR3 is CASSVLRLTKSGTQYF. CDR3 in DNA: TGTGCCAGCAGTGTTCTGCGCCTCACTAAGAGTGGGACCCAGTACTTC.